This T cell receptor (beta chain) was documented in a study of shared clonotypes between healthy human individuals. Assay used: immunoSEQ multiplex PCR; TCRdb lists only in-frame clones, some missing. Among over a million clones listed, roughly 96% were seen once. With 4 bases removed from V and 1 base from J, the gap between germline ends came to 7 bases. In germline, CDR1 is SEHNR, CDR2 FQNEAQ (reference sequence). The length of the CDR3 is 13 residues. The chain is built from TRBV7-9 and TRBJ1-2; D is undetermined. The specimen sequenced was naive CD4+ T cells sorted from blood. Subset noted: CD45RA+ positively selected. The source is a man aged 25-45 years in good health. CDR3 in amino acids: CASSYSVNYGYTF. The CDR3, as DNA: TGTGCCAGCAGCTACAGCGTTAACTATGGCTACACCTTC.